This T cell receptor beta chain derives from a study of blood T cell repertoires in COVID-19. As originally analysed: Amplification of reference gene primers provided the estimated nucleated cell counts. Produced via immunoSEQ multiplex PCR; TCRdb's table is partial and in-frame only. The V and J calls and clone size come from that table; D and trimming were worked out from the DNA. The data hold 170,000 or so clones, with around 86% observed a single time. Germline V lookup: CDR1 LGHNA, CDR2 YSLEER. Trimming cost V 1 base and J 3 bases; bases outside gene matches: 6. This CDR3 has 18 amino acids. The source of this sequence is a man in his forties with active or convalescent COVID-19. Sequencing was performed on peripheral blood. J is TRBJ2-3 and V is TRBV4-3, with 14 bases identical to TRBD2. For the CDR3, the DNA is TGCGCCAGCAGCCAAGTAGTCGGGACTAGCGGGGGAACAGATACGCAGTATTTT. Its translation: CASSQVVGTSGGTDTQYF.